The 21 T cell receptor beta chains presented below share a single source sample, sequenced in a study of blood T cell repertoires in COVID-19. The protocol was immunoSEQ multiplex PCR, while the TCRdb copy is restricted to in-frame clones and leaves out a portion. The data hold hundreds of thousands of clones, with approximately 91% observed a single time. Sequencing input: peripheral blood. Receptors originate from a woman aged 45-65 years with COVID-19, enrolled during active disease.

This sequence joins TRBV12-3 or TRBV12-4 and TRBJ1-1; D not certain. This CDR3 has 12 residues. V lost 8 bases and J lost 2, with 9 bases in between. The chain's CDR3 is CASRGINTEAFF. The CDR3 nucleotides are TGTGCCAGCCGGGGAATCAACACTGAAGCTTTCTTT.

Worth noting for this clone: Other DNA sequences in the sample encode the same CDR3. J is TRBJ2-6 and V is TRBV30, with TRBD2 matching over 7 bases. Germline values: CDR1 GTSNPN, CDR2 SVGIG (reference sequence). The CDR3 has 15 residues. Losses at the gene ends were 5 bases for V and 1 base for J; bases not matched to a gene: 5. CDR3 nucleotides: TGTGCCTGGTCGTGGGGGGGGTCTGGGGCCAACGTCCTGACTTTC. As protein: CAWSWGGSGANVLTF. Drawing the rest from reference TRBV30 and TRBJ2-6, the complete variable domain is SQTIHQWPATLVQPVGSPLSLECTVEGTSNPNLYWYRQAAGRGLQLLFYSVGIGQISSEVPQNLSASRPQDRQFILSSKKLLLSDSGFYLCAWSWGGSGANVLTFGAGSRLTVL.

The J gene is TRBJ1-6, the V gene TRBV7-8; possibly TRBD1 for D (6 bases). The CDR3 has 13 residues. Trimming left V 11 bases short and J 3 bases short, with 11 bases between. From germline, CDR1 is SGHVS and CDR2 FQNEAQ. CDR3 in amino acids: CAGGVGYNSPLHF. The CDR3 coding sequence is TGTGCCGGGGGCGTGGGCTATAATTCACCCCTCCACTTT.

J is TRBJ2-5 and V is TRBV9; D might be TRBD2 (6 bases). Trimming pared 0 bases from V and 2 bases from J, leaving 14 bases between. Looked up from germline, CDR1 is SGDLS and CDR2 is YYNGEE. The CDR3 is 16 residues long. CDR3 in amino acids: CASSVDPGVGQETQYF. For the CDR3, the DNA is TGTGCCAGCAGCGTAGATCCGGGGGTAGGGCAAGAGACCCAGTACTTC.

The chain carries TRBV5-4 and TRBJ1-1; TRBD1 might be the D (5 bases). Germline values: CDR1 SGHNT, CDR2 YYREEE (reference sequence). CDR3 length: 15 amino acids. V lost 1 base and J 1 base, leaving 11 bases between the germline ends. The CDR3 DNA reads as TGTGCCAGCAGCTTGAATCAGGGTAGGAACACTGAAGCTTTCTTT. As protein: CASSLNQGRNTEAFF.

In this sample, this clone turned up once. J is TRBJ1-2 and V is TRBV29-1, with a tentative D call TRBD1 (6 bases). CDR3 size: 12 residues. Looked up from germline, CDR1 is SQVTM and CDR2 is ANQGSEA. V lost 7 bases to trimming and J lost 4 bases, with 13 bases between them. CDR3 protein: CSAAGGGYGYTF. CDR3 sequence (DNA): TGCAGCGCTGCGGGGGGCGGCTATGGCTACACCTTC.

The V and J genes are TRBV9 and TRBJ2-5; D is unclear. The CDR3 has 14 residues. With 0 bases removed from V and 5 bases from J, the gap between germline ends came to 11 bases. Germline V gives CDR1 SGDLS, CDR2 YYNGEE. CDR3 in DNA: TGTGCCAGCAGCGTAGGCCCCCCTCGGGAGACCCAGTACTTC. Its translation is CASSVGPPRETQYF.

The gene calls are TRBV3-1 (or the pseudogene TRBV3-2) and TRBJ1-1, with 12 bases fitting TRBD1. Per germline, CDR1 LGHDT and CDR2 YNNKEL (reference sequence). The CDR3 sequence is 16 residues long. J was trimmed by 6 bases and V by 3 bases; bases with no gene match: 8. The DNA of the CDR3 is TGTGCCAGCAGCCAGGGACAGGGGGCGAGCAAACCTGAAGCTTTCTTT. Its protein product is CASSQGQGASKPEAFF.

Comment on this clone: The sample carries other DNA sequences with the same CDR3. The chain has TRBV5-5 and TRBJ2-7; weak D call: TRBD1 (5 bases). V gave up 4 bases and J gave up 3 bases, with 8 bases separating them. This CDR3 is built from 12 residues. CDR1 is SGHKS, CDR2 YYEKEE, per germline (reference sequence). The CDR3 DNA is TGTGCCAGCAGCAGTGACAGCTACGAGCAGTACTTC. It encodes CASSSDSYEQYF. Based on the CDR3 plus reference TRBV5-5 and TRBJ2-7, the full variable domain is DAGVTQSPTHLIKTRGQQVTLRCSPISGHKSVSWYQQVLGQGPQFIFQYYEKEERGRGNFPDRFSARQFPNYSSELNVNALLLGDSALYLCASSSDSYEQYFGPGTRLTVT.

A few counts support this clone. V and J are TRBV5-4 and TRBJ1-1; 7 bases line up with TRBD1. The CDR3 extends over 16 amino acids. The V and J ends lost 4 bases and 1 base, in that order; junction bases with no gene match: 10. The germline V gene encodes CDR1 SGHNT and CDR2 YYREEE (reference sequence). CDR3 DNA: TGTGCCAGCAGCCCAGAGACAGGGATCGCGAACACTGAAGCTTTCTTT. It encodes CASSPETGIANTEAFF.

This chain joins TRBV28 and TRBJ2-3, with D possibly matching TRBD2 (6 bases). Trimming took 3 bases from V and 3 from J, leaving 10 bases between them. This CDR3 is 14 amino acids long. Germline V gives CDR1 MDHEN, CDR2 SYDVKM. The CDR3 DNA reads TGTGCCAGCAGTTTGGGCGGGGTGACAGATACGCAGTATTTT. Its translation: CASSLGGVTDTQYF.

Only one count was recorded for this clone. The CDR3 DNA sequence: TGCAGCGCCTACGAGGCTGTGGGGGAGCTGTTTTTT. This translates into CSAYEAVGELFF. J is TRBJ2-2 and V is TRBV29-1; D gene ambiguous. This CDR3 contains 12 residues. V lost 7 bases to trimming and J lost 8 bases, with 14 bases between them. Looked up from germline, CDR1 is SQVTM and CDR2 is ANQGSEA.

This chain connects TRBV27 to TRBJ1-6; D unclear. The V end was cut by 2 bases, the J end by 5 bases, with 7 bases between. The CDR3 runs 14 residues. The germline V gene encodes CDR1 MNHEY and CDR2 SMNVEV (reference sequence). In DNA, the CDR3 is TGTGCCAGCAGTTTAAGAGGGAATAATTCACCCCTCCACTTT. It translates to CASSLRGNNSPLHF.

The J gene is TRBJ2-1, the V gene TRBV9; 12 nucleotides line up with TRBD1. Germline-derived CDR1 and CDR2 are SGDLS and YYNGEE. This CDR3 has 20 residues. The junction had 14 bases not matched to a gene; V was cut back by 3 bases and J by 1 base. CDR3 sequence: CASSGPPGQGARRSYNEQFF. The CDR3 region has the DNA TGTGCCAGCAGCGGGCCCCCGGGACAGGGGGCTCGGAGGTCCTACAATGAGCAGTTCTTC.

The rearrangement links TRBV3-1 (or the pseudogene TRBV3-2) to TRBJ2-3; TRBD2 aligns across 12 bases. There are 18 residues in the CDR3. V gave up 0 bases and J gave up 4 bases; unmatched junction bases: 8. The germline V gene encodes CDR1 LGHDT and CDR2 YNNKEL (reference sequence). The CDR3 DNA sequence: TGTGCCAGCAGCCAAGATGCTAGCGGGGGGGCCGCAGCAGATACGCAGTATTTT. Amino acids: CASSQDASGGAAADTQYF.

The chain uses TRBV9 and TRBJ1-6, with a possible D match to TRBD1 (6 bases). The CDR3 contains 16 residues. Germline V gene sequence: CDR1 SGDLS, CDR2 YYNGEE. Deletions cut 3 bases from V and 9 bases from J, with 19 bases between. CDR3 in amino acids: CASSATGTSKSSPLHF. As DNA, the CDR3 is TGTGCCAGCAGCGCGACCGGGACATCCAAGAGTTCACCCCTCCACTTT. Looking up the rest from reference TRBV9 and TRBJ1-6 gives the full variable domain: DSGVTQTPKHLITATGQRVTLRCSPRSGDLSVYWYQQSLDQGLQFLIQYYNGEERAKGNILERFSAQQFPDLHSELNLSSLELGDSALYFCASSATGTSKSSPLHFGNGTRLTVT.

In the case of this clone: Germline is not matched at one junction end, which may reflect a read error. This chain uses TRBV28 with TRBJ1-1; 10 positions agree with TRBD1. This CDR3 spans 13 amino acids. Germline CDR1 reads MDHEN; CDR2 reads SYDVKM. CDR3 region: CASSFRRDRGAVF. Written as DNA, the CDR3 is TGTGCCAGCAGTTTCCGCCGGGACAGGGGAGCGGTCTTT.

The V and J genes are TRBV5-4 and TRBJ1-1, with D possibly being TRBD1 (5 bases). Germline values: CDR1 SGHNT, CDR2 YYREEE (reference sequence). V shed 0 bases and J shed 4 bases, with 13 bases lying between them. CDR3 length: 15 amino acids. The CDR3 region has the DNA TGTGCCAGCAGCTTGGTCGCGGGGGGGATCACTGAAGCTTTCTTT. Its translation is CASSLVAGGITEAFF.

This rearrangement joins TRBV5-1 to TRBJ2-5; D remains ambiguous. Germline CDR1 reads SGHRS; CDR2 reads YFSETQ. The germline V and J ends were trimmed by 5 bases and 5 bases, with 7 bases remaining between them. This CDR3 is 11 amino acids long. CDR3 coding DNA: TGCGCCAGCAGTGAGAGGGAGACCCAGTACTTC. Translation gives CASSERETQYF.

CDR3 amino acids: CASSLGPTRANEQFF. Here the CDR3 DNA reads TGTGCCAGCAGTTTAGGTCCAACGCGGGCGAATGAGCAGTTCTTC. This chain links TRBV27 with TRBJ2-1; maybe TRBD2 (5 bases). The CDR3 runs 15 residues. Germline assignment: CDR1 MNHEY and CDR2 SMNVEV (reference sequence). V lost 2 bases and J 7 bases, leaving 15 bases between the germline ends.

This chain uses TRBV12-3 or TRBV12-4 with TRBJ2-7; perhaps TRBD1 as D (6 bases). The CDR3 spans 13 residues. V shed 4 bases and J shed 1 base, with 8 bases lying between them. The CDR3 DNA reads TGTGCCAGCAGTTCAGGGACATCCTACGAGCAGTACTTC. It encodes CASSSGTSYEQYF.